A single sample gave rise to the 32 T cell receptor beta chains below, sequenced in a study of T cell changes during pregnancy in multiple sclerosis. Data came from immunoSEQ multiplex PCR; TCRdb stores just in-frame clones and leaves some out. Of under 110,000 clones in the sample, about nine tenths were seen once. Sequenced here: peripheral blood, sampled after pregnancy. These receptors all come from a female donor with multiple sclerosis, enrolled in a pregnancy study.

The chain couples TRBV5-4 to TRBJ2-5, with a weak D call TRBD2 (6 bases). Trimming pared 3 bases from V and 0 bases from J, leaving 9 bases between. Germline CDR1 SGHNT, CDR2 YYREEE (reference sequence). This CDR3 has 14 amino acids. DNA for the CDR3: TGTGCCAGCAGCTCCGGACTAAACCAAGAGACCCAGTACTTC. Its translation is CASSSGLNQETQYF.

This chain connects TRBV18 to TRBJ2-1, with D perhaps matching TRBD1 (5 bases). The germline V gene has CDR1 KGHSH and CDR2 LQKENI. CDR3 length: 14 residues. V dropped 0 bases and J dropped 4 bases, with 7 bases sitting between them. The CDR3 loop reads CASSPPDTYNEQFF. As DNA, the CDR3 is TGTGCCAGCTCACCACCGGACACTTACAATGAGCAGTTCTTC.

This chain uses TRBV9 with TRBJ2-4, with D tentatively TRBD1 (5 bases). Per germline, CDR1 SGDLS and CDR2 YYNGEE. This CDR3 is 14 amino acids long. V dropped 4 bases and J dropped 7 bases, with 15 bases sitting between them. Here the CDR3 DNA reads TGTGCCAGCAGCCTCCCTCAGGGTTCCAACATTCAGTACTTC. This gives the protein CASSLPQGSNIQYF.

The CDR3, as DNA: TGTGCCAGCAGCTTAGGCCTATTTCGGGGAGACACTGAAGCTTTCTTT. Translation gives CASSLGLFRGDTEAFF. This chain connects TRBV13 to TRBJ1-1; no reliable D call. V lost 0 bases, J lost 3 bases, and 14 bases lay in between. The CDR3 spans 16 residues. Looked up from germline, CDR1 is PRHDT and CDR2 is FYEKMQ (reference sequence).

The V gene is TRBV5-4, the J gene TRBJ2-5; D is perhaps TRBD2 (6 bases). Germline lookup yields CDR1 SGHNT and CDR2 YYREEE (reference sequence). Trimming shortened V by 3 bases and J by 3 bases, and 12 bases separated the two germline ends. The length of the CDR3 is 14 residues. In nucleotides, the CDR3 is TGTGCCAGCAGCTCTCTAGCGCCCAAAGAGACCCAGTACTTC. It codes for CASSSLAPKETQYF.

V gene TRBV28 combines with J gene TRBJ1-4; D might be TRBD1 (5 bases). Germline V gene data show CDR1 as MDHEN and CDR2 as SYDVKM. V was pared by 4 bases and J by 0 bases, with 15 bases between. The CDR3 is 17 residues long. CDR3: CASSSARDPATNEKLFF. CDR3 sequence (DNA): TGTGCCAGCAGTTCAGCCAGGGATCCCGCAACTAATGAAAAACTGTTTTTT.

The rearrangement links TRBV30 to TRBJ2-2; D is possibly TRBD2 (6 bases). Trimming took off 0 bases at V and 7 bases at J, with 12 bases between the two ends. Germline V gene data show CDR1 as GTSNPN and CDR2 as SVGIG (reference sequence). The CDR3 runs 14 residues. The CDR3 DNA is TGTGCCTGGAGTGTTGGCGGGATGAACGGGGAGCTGTTTTTT. The encoded protein is CAWSVGGMNGELFF.

This chain joins TRBV5-5 and TRBJ1-2; 8 bases line up with TRBD1. The germline V gene encodes CDR1 SGHKS and CDR2 YYEKEE (reference sequence). The junction had 7 bases not matched to a gene; V was cut back by 4 bases and J by 2 bases. CDR3 length: 15 residues. The CDR3, as DNA: TGTGCCAGCAGCGAAGGACAGGGAGGGAACTATGGCTACACCTTC. This gives the protein CASSEGQGGNYGYTF. Variable domain in full (rest from reference TRBV5-5 and TRBJ1-2): DAGVTQSPTHLIKTRGQQVTLRCSPISGHKSVSWYQQVLGQGPQFIFQYYEKEERGRGNFPDRFSARQFPNYSSELNVNALLLGDSALYLCASSEGQGGNYGYTFGSGTRLTVV.

The V call is TRBV6-1, the J call TRBJ1-2; 8 bases fit TRBD1. This CDR3 is built from 16 residues. V lost 2 bases and J lost 3; bases outside the gene matches: 8. Germline assignment: CDR1 MNHNS and CDR2 SASEGT. The CDR3 coding sequence is TGTGCCAGCAGTGAAAGCGGGACAGGTTCTTACTATGGCTACACCTTC. Protein: CASSESGTGSYYGYTF.

The CDR3 here is CASSLVGQGNTEAFF. The CDR3, as DNA: TGTGCCAGCAGCTTAGTTGGACAGGGGAACACTGAAGCTTTCTTT. This chain joins TRBV7-9 and TRBJ1-1; TRBD1 matches 8 bases. The ends lost 1 base at V and 1 base at J; junction bases unmatched: 2. This CDR3 has 15 residues. Germline CDR1 reads SEHNR; CDR2 reads FQNEAQ (reference sequence).

This chain uses TRBV19 with TRBJ2-5; the match to TRBD1 covers 7 bases. Germline loops: CDR1 LNHDA, CDR2 SQIVND (reference sequence). The CDR3 totals 15 residues. V shed 5 bases, J shed 2 bases, and the junction held 8 bases outside the gene matches. This chain's CDR3 is CASSPRQGGQETQYF. DNA for the CDR3: TGTGCCAGTAGTCCCCGACAGGGTGGACAAGAGACCCAGTACTTC.

The rearrangement uses TRBV11-2 and TRBJ2-3; TRBD1 aligns across 8 bases. CDR1 is SGHAT, CDR2 FQNNGV, per germline. V lost 4 bases, J lost 11 bases, and 11 bases stayed unmatched. The length of the CDR3 is 14 residues. This chain's CDR3 is CASSSGQGILGQYF. The CDR3 DNA follows: TGTGCCAGCAGCTCTGGACAGGGCATTCTTGGGCAGTATTTT.

This chain joins TRBV2 and TRBJ1-2; no clear D. V lost 1 base to trimming and J lost 8 bases, with 11 bases between them. Germline V gene lookup returns CDR1 SNHLY and CDR2 FYNNEI. CDR3 length: 13 residues. The CDR3 sequence: CASSEGPLDGYTF. CDR3 sequence (DNA): TGTGCCAGCAGTGAAGGCCCTCTAGACGGCTACACCTTC.

The genes are TRBV6-6 and TRBJ2-7, with D perhaps TRBD2 (7 bases). CDR3 length equals 15 residues. Trimming removed 3 bases from V and 0 bases from J, with 12 bases in between. Per the germline V gene, CDR1 is MNHNY and CDR2 is SVGAGI (reference sequence). CDR3 sequence: CASSYSGGVSYEQYF. CDR3 nucleotide sequence: TGTGCCAGCAGTTATTCGGGGGGCGTCTCCTACGAGCAGTACTTC.

The gene calls are TRBV21-1 and TRBJ1-4. TRBV21-1 is deemed a pseudogene. CDR3 length: 13 residues. CDR3 region: CASSRRFGEKLFF. The CDR3 nucleotides are TGTGCCAGCAGCAGGAGGTTCGGGGAAAAACTGTTTTTT.

In its sample, this clone was seen a few times. The rearrangement uses TRBV25-1 and TRBJ2-7, with 9 nucleotides matching TRBD1. Per the germline V gene, CDR1 is MGHDK and CDR2 is SYGVNS. The CDR3 runs to 14 residues. The ends lost 8 bases at V and 5 bases at J; junction bases unmatched: 10. DNA of the CDR3: TGTGCCAGCGGATCGGGGACAGGGTTCCACGAGCAGTACTTC. Translation gives CASGSGTGFHEQYF.

The gene calls are TRBV6-1 and TRBJ1-2, with 7 bases lining up with TRBD1. The CDR3 runs 15 residues. The germline gives CDR1 MNHNS, CDR2 SASEGT. With 4 bases clipped from V and 1 base from J, the junction kept 6 bases outside the gene matches. CDR3 DNA: TGTGCCAGCAGTGCAGGGACAGTTAATAACTATGGCTACACCTTC. Translated, it gives CASSAGTVNNYGYTF.

V gene TRBV28 combines with J gene TRBJ2-7; 7 nucleotides line up with TRBD1. Germline loops: CDR1 MDHEN, CDR2 SYDVKM. J gave up 6 bases and V 9 bases, and 11 bases lay outside the gene matches. The CDR3 has 13 residues. The CDR3 DNA reads as TGTGCCAGTAGGACAGGCGCGTTTGGCGAGCAGTACTTC. This codes for CASRTGAFGEQYF.

This chain links TRBV7-9 with TRBJ2-5, with a tentative D call TRBD2 (5 bases). The CDR3 runs 16 residues. CDR1 and CDR2 (germline): SEHNR, FQNEAQ (reference sequence). Between the trimmed V and J ends, which lost 0 bases and 3 bases, there was a span of 14 bases. This chain's CDR3 is CASSLASTRVEETQYF. The DNA of the CDR3 is TGTGCCAGCAGCTTAGCGTCTACGCGGGTTGAAGAGACCCAGTACTTC.

The genes are TRBV6-1 and TRBJ1-4; D ambiguous. Germline assignment: CDR1 MNHNS and CDR2 SASEGT. V was clipped by 1 base and J by 6 bases, with 9 bases between them. The CDR3 has 14 amino acids. The DNA of the CDR3 is TGTGCCAGCAGTGAAGGTTTTGCAGATGAAAAACTGTTTTTT. Translating gives CASSEGFADEKLFF.

The CDR3 loop is CASIKGTADSYEQYF. For the CDR3, the DNA is TGCGCCAGCATAAAAGGGACAGCGGACTCCTACGAGCAGTACTTC. The chain has TRBV10-1 and TRBJ2-7, with 7 nucleotides matching TRBD1. The CDR3 runs to 15 residues. Looked up from germline, CDR1 is WNHNN and CDR2 is SYGVQD (reference sequence). Trimming took 7 bases from V and 0 from J; bases not matched to a gene: 9.

The gene calls are TRBV5-1 and TRBJ1-3; D is ambiguous. The germline V gene has CDR1 SGHRS and CDR2 YFSETQ. This CDR3 is built from 15 residues. V was clipped by 2 bases and J by 0 bases, with 9 bases between them. The CDR3 nucleotides are TGCGCCAGCAGCTTAGACATGAGCTCTGGAAACACCATATATTTT. Translation: CASSLDMSSGNTIYF.

J is TRBJ2-5 and V is TRBV7-9; TRBD1 is a possible D gene (6 bases). Trimming left V 5 bases short and J 0 bases short, with 16 bases between. Germline V CDR1 and CDR2: SEHNR, FQNEAQ (reference sequence). The CDR3 contains 16 residues. The CDR3 reads CASSPEHRAYQETQYF. CDR3 DNA: TGTGCCAGCAGCCCGGAACACAGGGCTTACCAAGAGACCCAGTACTTC.

This chain joins TRBV6-4 and TRBJ1-1, with D unresolved. V lost 4 bases to trimming and J lost 2 bases, with 17 bases between them. The CDR3 loop spans 16 amino acids. Germline assignment: CDR1 MRHNA and CDR2 SNTAGT. The CDR3 region is CASSGPGRQPNTEAFF. The CDR3, as DNA: TGTGCCAGCAGTGGCCCGGGGAGGCAGCCAAACACTGAAGCTTTCTTT.

The chain has TRBV14 and TRBJ1-6, with TRBD1 matching 8 bases. Germline V gene data show CDR1 as SGHDN and CDR2 as FVKESK. V lost 5 bases to trimming and J lost 6 bases; unmatched junction nucleotides: 6. This CDR3 is built from 15 residues. The CDR3 loop reads CASSRGQGANSPLHF. DNA for the CDR3: TGTGCCAGCAGCAGAGGACAGGGCGCTAATTCACCCCTCCACTTT. Filled out from reference TRBV14 and TRBJ1-6, the complete variable domain reads EAGVTQFPSHSVIEKGQTVTLRCDPISGHDNLYWYRRVMGKEIKFLLHFVKESKQDESGMPNNRFLAERTGGTYSTLKVQPAELEDSGVYFCASSRGQGANSPLHFGNGTRLTVT.

The J gene is TRBJ2-2, the V gene TRBV6-1; 10 bases agree with TRBD2. The CDR3 sequence is 15 residues long. Losses at the gene ends were 2 bases for V and 7 bases for J; bases not matched to a gene: 4. CDR1 is MNHNS and CDR2 is SASEGT in the germline V gene. CDR3 coding DNA: TGTGCCAGCAGTGAAATGGCTAGCGGGAGCGGGGAGCTGTTTTTT. As protein: CASSEMASGSGELFF.

The chain couples TRBV9 to TRBJ2-7, with a weak D call TRBD1 (6 bases). Germline assignment: CDR1 SGDLS and CDR2 YYNGEE. The CDR3 sequence is 13 residues long. Trimming removed 4 bases from V and 5 bases from J, with 13 bases in between. The CDR3 is CASSPRQAHEQYF. In DNA, the CDR3 is TGTGCCAGCAGCCCGAGACAGGCCCACGAGCAGTACTTC.

This clone was observed a single time. The V and J genes are TRBV12-2 and TRBJ1-5; the table calls TRBD1, which could not be checked here. TRBV12-2 is a recognized pseudogene. The CDR3 extends over 23 amino acids. CDR3 amino acids: CASRLRQSGFSGPSSTCNQPQHF. The CDR3 coding sequence is TGTGCAAGTCGCTTAAGACAGAGTGGGTTTTCAGGTCCCTCTAGTACTTGTAATCAGCCCCAGCATTTT.

V usage is TRBV6-5 and J usage is TRBJ2-7; 8 bases line up with TRBD2. The CDR3 is 12 residues long. CDR1 MNHEY and CDR2 SVGAGI come from the germline V gene. The V segment lost 11 bases and the J segment 2 bases; nucleotides outside the gene matches: 5. This CDR3 is CASRGETYEQYF. The CDR3 DNA reads as TGTGCCTCGCGGGGGGAAACCTACGAGCAGTACTTC.

The gene calls are TRBV7-9 and TRBJ1-1; D perhaps matches TRBD1 (5 bases). V lost 2 bases and J 1 base, leaving 11 bases between the germline ends. The V gene's germline CDR1 is SEHNR and CDR2 FQNEAQ (reference sequence). This CDR3 is 15 amino acids long. The CDR3 nucleotides are TGTGCCAGCAGCTTAAGTCCCACAGGGAACACTGAAGCTTTCTTT. Protein product: CASSLSPTGNTEAFF.

This chain joins TRBV27 and TRBJ2-3; unclear D gene. Germline V CDR1 and CDR2: MNHEY, SMNVEV (reference sequence). Trimming took 2 bases from V and 1 from J, leaving 10 bases between them. This CDR3 is built from 15 residues. The CDR3 reads CASSLGEPRTDTQYF. The CDR3, as DNA: TGTGCCAGCAGTTTAGGTGAGCCCCGCACAGATACGCAGTATTTT.

The chain joins TRBV6-5 to TRBJ1-5; D is possibly TRBD1 (6 bases). The ends were cut back, 8 bases at V and 3 bases at J, with 14 bases in the middle. This CDR3 has 14 residues. Germline V gives CDR1 MNHEY, CDR2 SVGAGI. The CDR3 loop reads CASRGGGFNQPQHF. The DNA of the CDR3 is TGTGCCAGCCGAGGGGGGGGGTTCAATCAGCCCCAGCATTTT.